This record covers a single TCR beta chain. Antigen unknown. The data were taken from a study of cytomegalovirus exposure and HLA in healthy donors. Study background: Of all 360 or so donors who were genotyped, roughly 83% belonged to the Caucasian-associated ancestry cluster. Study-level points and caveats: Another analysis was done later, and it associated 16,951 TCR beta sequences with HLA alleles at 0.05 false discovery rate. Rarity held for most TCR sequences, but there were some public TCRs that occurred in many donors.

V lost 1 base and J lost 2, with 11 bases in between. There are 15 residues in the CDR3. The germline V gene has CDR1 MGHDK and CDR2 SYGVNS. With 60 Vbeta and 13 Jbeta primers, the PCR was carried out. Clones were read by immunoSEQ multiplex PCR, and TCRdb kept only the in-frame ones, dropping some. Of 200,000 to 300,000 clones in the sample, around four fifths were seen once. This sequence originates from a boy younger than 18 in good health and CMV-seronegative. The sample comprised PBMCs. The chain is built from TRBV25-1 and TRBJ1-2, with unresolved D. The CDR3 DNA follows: TGTGCCAGCAGTGAATTGTACGAGGGAAACTATGGCTACACCTTC. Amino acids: CASSELYEGNYGYTF.